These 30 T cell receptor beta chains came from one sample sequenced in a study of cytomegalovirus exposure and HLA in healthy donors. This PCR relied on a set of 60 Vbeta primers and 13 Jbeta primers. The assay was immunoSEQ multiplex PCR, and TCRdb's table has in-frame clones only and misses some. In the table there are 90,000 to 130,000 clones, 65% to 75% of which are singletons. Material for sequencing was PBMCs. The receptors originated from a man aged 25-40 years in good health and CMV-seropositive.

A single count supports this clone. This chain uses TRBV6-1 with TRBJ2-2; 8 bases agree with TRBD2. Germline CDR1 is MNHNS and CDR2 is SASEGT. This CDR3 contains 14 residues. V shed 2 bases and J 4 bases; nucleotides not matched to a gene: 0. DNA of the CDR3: TGTGCCAGCAGTGAACGGGGGGGCACCGGGGAGCTGTTTTTT. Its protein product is CASSERGGTGELFF.

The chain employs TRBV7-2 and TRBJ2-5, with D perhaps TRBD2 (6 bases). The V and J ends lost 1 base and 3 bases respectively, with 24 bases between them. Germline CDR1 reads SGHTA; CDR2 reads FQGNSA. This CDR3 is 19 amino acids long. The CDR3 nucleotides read TGTGCCAGCAGCTTAGTTCGAGATCTGCGGGGTCGGGCGGAAGAGACCCAGTACTTC. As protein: CASSLVRDLRGRAEETQYF.

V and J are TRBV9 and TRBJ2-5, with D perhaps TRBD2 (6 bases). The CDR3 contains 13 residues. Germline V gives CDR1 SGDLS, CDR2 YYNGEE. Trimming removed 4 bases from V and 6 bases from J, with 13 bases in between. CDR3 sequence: CASSNRDSKTQYF. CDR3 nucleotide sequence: TGTGCCAGCAGCAACCGGGACTCAAAGACCCAGTACTTC.

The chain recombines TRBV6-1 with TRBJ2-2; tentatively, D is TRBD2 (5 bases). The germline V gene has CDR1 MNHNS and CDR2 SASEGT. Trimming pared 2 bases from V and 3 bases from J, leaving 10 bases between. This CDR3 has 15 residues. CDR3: CASSERGHYTGELFF. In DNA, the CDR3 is TGTGCCAGCAGTGAACGGGGTCACTACACCGGGGAGCTGTTTTTT.

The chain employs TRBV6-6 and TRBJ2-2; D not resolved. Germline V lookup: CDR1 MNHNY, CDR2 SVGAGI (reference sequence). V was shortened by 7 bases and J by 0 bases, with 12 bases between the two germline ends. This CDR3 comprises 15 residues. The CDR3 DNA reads TGTGCCAGCACCTCCTACCAAACGAACACCGGGGAGCTGTTTTTT. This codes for CASTSYQTNTGELFF.

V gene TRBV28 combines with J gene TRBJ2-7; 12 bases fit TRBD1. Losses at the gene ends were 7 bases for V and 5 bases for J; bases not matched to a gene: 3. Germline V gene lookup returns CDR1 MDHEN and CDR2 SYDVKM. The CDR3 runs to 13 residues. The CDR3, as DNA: TGTGCCAGCAAGGGACAGGGGGCCGACGAGCAGTACTTC. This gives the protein CASKGQGADEQYF. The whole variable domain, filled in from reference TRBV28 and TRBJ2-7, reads DVKVTQSSRYLVKRTGEKVFLECVQDMDHENMFWYRQDPGLGLRLIYFSYDVKMKEKGDIPEGYSVSREKKERFSLILESASTNQTSMYLCASKGQGADEQYFGPGTRLTVT.

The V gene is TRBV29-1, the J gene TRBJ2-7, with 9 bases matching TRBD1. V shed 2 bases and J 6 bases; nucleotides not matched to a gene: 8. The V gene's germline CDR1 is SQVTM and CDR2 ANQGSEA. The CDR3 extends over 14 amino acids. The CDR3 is CSVERQGGPGEQYF. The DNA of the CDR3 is TGCAGCGTTGAAAGACAGGGGGGACCAGGCGAGCAGTACTTC.

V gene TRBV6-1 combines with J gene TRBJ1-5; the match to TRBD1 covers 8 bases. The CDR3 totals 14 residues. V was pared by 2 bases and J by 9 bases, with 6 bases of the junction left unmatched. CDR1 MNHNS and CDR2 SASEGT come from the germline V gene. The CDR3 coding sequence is TGTGCCAGCAGTGAACAGGACAGGGAAGCGCCCCAGCATTTT. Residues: CASSEQDREAPQHF.

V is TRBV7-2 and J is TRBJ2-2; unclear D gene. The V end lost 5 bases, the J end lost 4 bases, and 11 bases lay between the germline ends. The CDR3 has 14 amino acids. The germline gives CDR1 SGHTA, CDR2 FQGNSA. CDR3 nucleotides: TGTGCCAGCAGCCGCTCAGGTTCCACCGGGGAGCTGTTTTTT. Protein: CASSRSGSTGELFF.

The chain's CDR3 is CASSLGAVAGADYGYTF. Written as DNA, the CDR3 is TGCGCCAGCAGCTTAGGGGCTGTCGCGGGGGCTGACTATGGCTACACCTTC. The V call is TRBV5-1, the J call TRBJ1-2; a possible D gene is TRBD1 (6 bases). CDR1 SGHRS and CDR2 YFSETQ come from the germline V gene. The CDR3 length is 17 residues. The ends were cut back, 2 bases at V and 3 bases at J, with 20 bases in the middle.

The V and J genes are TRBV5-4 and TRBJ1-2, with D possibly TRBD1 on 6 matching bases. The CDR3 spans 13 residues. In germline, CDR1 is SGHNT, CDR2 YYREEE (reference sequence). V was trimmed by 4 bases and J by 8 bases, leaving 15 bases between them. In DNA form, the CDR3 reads TGTGCCAGCAGCCCGACAGGATCTATGGGCTACACCTTC. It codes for CASSPTGSMGYTF.

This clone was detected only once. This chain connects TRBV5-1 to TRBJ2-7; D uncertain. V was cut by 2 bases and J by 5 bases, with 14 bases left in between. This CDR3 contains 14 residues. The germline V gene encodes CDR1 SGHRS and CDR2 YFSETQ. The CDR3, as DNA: TGCGCCAGCAGCTTTTACCTAAACCTAGACGAGCAGTACTTC. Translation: CASSFYLNLDEQYF.

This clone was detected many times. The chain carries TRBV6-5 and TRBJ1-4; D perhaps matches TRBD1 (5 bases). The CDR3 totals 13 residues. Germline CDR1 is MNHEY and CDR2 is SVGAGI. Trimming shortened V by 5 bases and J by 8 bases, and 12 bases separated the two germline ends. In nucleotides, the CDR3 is TGTGCCAGCAGTGGGGCGATAGAGGAAAAACTGTTTTTT. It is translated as CASSGAIEEKLFF.

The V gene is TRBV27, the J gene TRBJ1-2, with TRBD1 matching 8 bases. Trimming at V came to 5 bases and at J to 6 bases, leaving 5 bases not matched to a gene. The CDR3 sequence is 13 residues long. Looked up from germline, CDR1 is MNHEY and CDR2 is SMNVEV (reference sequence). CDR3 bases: TGTGCCAGCAGTAGACAGGGGAGCGATGGCTACACCTTC. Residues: CASSRQGSDGYTF.

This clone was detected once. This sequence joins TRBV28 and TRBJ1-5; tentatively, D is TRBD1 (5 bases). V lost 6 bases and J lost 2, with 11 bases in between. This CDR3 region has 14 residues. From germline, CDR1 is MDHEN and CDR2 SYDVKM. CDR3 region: CASSRDWGNQPQHF. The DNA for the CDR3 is TGTGCCAGCAGCCGGGACTGGGGCAATCAGCCCCAGCATTTT. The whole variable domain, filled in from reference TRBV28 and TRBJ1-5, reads DVKVTQSSRYLVKRTGEKVFLECVQDMDHENMFWYRQDPGLGLRLIYFSYDVKMKEKGDIPEGYSVSREKKERFSLILESASTNQTSMYLCASSRDWGNQPQHFGDGTRLSIL.

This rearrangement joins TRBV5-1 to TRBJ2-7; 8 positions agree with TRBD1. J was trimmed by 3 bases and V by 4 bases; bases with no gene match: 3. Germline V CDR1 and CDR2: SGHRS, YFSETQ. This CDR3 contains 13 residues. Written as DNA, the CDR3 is TGCGCCAGCAGCGCGGGACAGGACTACGAGCAGTACTTC. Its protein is CASSAGQDYEQYF.

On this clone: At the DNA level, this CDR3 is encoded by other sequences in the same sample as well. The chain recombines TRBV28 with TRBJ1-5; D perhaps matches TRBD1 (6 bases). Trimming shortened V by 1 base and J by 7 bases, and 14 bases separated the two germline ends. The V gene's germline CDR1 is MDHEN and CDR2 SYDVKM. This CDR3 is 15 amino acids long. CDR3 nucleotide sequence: TGTGCCAGCAGTTTATCAGGGGAAGGTAACCAGCCCCAGCATTTT. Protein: CASSLSGEGNQPQHF. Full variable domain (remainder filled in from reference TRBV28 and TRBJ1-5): DVKVTQSSRYLVKRTGEKVFLECVQDMDHENMFWYRQDPGLGLRLIYFSYDVKMKEKGDIPEGYSVSREKKERFSLILESASTNQTSMYLCASSLSGEGNQPQHFGDGTRLSIL.

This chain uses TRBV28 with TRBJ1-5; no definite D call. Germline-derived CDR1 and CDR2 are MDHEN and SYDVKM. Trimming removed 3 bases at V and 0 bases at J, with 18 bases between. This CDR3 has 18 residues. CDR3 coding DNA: TGTGCCAGCAGTTTGATAGAGGGCCTGGGTTATAGCAATCAGCCCCAGCATTTT. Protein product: CASSLIEGLGYSNQPQHF.

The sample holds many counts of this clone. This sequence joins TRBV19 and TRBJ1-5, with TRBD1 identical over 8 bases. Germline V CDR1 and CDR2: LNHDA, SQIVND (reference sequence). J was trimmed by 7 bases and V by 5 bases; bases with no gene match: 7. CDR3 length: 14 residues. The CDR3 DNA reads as TGTGCCAGTAGTGTCGACAGGGGTCGGCAGCCCCAGCATTTT. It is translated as CASSVDRGRQPQHF.

CDR3 region: CASSLSRGAPTDEQFF. In nucleotides, the CDR3 is TGTGCCAGCAGTTTATCGCGGGGGGCCCCAACAGATGAGCAGTTCTTC. V is TRBV27 and J is TRBJ2-1; 8 bases are a match to TRBD2. Germline V lookup: CDR1 MNHEY, CDR2 SMNVEV (reference sequence). This CDR3 is 16 amino acids long. Germline trimming cut 0 bases from V and 8 bases from J; bases unmatched to any gene: 9.

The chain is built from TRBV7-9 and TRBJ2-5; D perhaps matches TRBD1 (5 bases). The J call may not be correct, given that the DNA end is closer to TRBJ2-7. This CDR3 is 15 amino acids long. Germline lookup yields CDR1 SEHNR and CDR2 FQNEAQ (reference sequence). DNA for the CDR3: TGTGCCAGCAGGAAGGACGCAGGGTTGACCTCCGAGCAGTACTTC. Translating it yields CASRKDAGLTSEQYF.

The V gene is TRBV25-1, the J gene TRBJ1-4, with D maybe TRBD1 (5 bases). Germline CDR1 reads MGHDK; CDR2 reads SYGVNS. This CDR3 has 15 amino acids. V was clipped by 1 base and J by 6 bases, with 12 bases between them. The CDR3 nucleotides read TGTGCCAGCAGTGAATTGGGTCAGGGTGATGAAAAACTGTTTTTT. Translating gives CASSELGQGDEKLFF.

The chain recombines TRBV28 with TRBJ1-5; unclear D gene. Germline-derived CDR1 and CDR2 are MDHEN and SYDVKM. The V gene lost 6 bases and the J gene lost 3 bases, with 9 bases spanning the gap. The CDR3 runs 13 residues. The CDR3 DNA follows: TGTGCCAGCAGGTCAGACTTCAATCAGCCCCAGCATTTT. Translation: CASRSDFNQPQHF.

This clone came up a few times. DNA for the CDR3: TGTGCCAGCAGGGACACAGTGGCAACTAATGAAAAACTGTTTTTT. Translating gives CASRDTVATNEKLFF. The rearrangement links TRBV16 to TRBJ1-4, with TRBD1 as a possible D gene (5 bases). The germline CDR1 and CDR2 sequences are KGHSY and FQNENV. The CDR3 extends over 15 amino acids. V gave up 6 bases and J gave up 0 bases, with 11 bases separating them.

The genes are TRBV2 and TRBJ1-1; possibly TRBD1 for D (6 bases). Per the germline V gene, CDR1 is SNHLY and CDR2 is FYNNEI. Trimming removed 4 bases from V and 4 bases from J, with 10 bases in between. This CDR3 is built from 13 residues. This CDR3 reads CASSASGATEAFF. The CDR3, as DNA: TGTGCCAGCAGTGCGTCAGGGGCCACTGAAGCTTTCTTT.

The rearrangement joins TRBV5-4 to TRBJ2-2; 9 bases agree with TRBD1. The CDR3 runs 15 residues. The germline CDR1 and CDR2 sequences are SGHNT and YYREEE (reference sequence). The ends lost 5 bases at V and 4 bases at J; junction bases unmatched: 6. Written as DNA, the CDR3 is TGTGCCAGCAGAAAGGGACAGGGTGGCACCGGGGAGCTGTTTTTT. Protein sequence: CASRKGQGGTGELFF.

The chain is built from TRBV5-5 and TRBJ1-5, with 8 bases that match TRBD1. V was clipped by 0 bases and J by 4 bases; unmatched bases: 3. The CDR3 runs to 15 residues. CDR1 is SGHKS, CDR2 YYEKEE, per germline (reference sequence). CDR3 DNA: TGTGCCAGCAGCTTGGAGACAGGGGAGAATCAGCCCCAGCATTTT. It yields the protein CASSLETGENQPQHF.

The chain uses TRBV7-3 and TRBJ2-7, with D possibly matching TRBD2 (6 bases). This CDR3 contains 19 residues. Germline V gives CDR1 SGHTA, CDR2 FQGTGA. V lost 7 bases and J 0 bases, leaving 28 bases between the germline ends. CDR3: CASTLSLRVRDLSSYEQYF. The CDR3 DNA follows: TGTGCCAGCACTCTATCACTCCGAGTTCGGGACTTGAGCTCCTACGAGCAGTACTTC.

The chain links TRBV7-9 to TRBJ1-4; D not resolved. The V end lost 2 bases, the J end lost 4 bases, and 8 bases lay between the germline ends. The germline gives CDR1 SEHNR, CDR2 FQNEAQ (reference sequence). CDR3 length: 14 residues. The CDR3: CASSLPQNNEKLFF. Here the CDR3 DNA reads TGTGCCAGCAGCTTACCGCAGAATAATGAAAAACTGTTTTTT.

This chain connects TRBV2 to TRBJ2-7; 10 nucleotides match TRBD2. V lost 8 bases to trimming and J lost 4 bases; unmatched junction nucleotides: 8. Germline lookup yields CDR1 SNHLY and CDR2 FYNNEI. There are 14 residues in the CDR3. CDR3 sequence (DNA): TGTGCCAGCGGAAGACTAGCGGGCGATTACGAGCAGTACTTC. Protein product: CASGRLAGDYEQYF.